Listed here are 22 T cell receptor beta chains from one sample, sequenced in a study of pediatric ulcerative colitis. Profiling relied on immunoSEQ multiplex PCR, and the TCRdb table lists in-frame clones only, not all of them. Of 55,000 to 65,000 clones in the sample, about 80% were seen once. Source material: blood. Every receptor here comes from a boy aged 10-17 years with moderate ulcerative colitis.

This clone was found once. The gene calls are TRBV5-4 and TRBJ2-7; 9 positions match TRBD1. Germline CDR1 is SGHNT and CDR2 is YYREEE (reference sequence). J was trimmed by 1 base and V by 2 bases; bases with no gene match: 4. This CDR3 has 15 amino acids. The CDR3 nucleotides are TGTGCCAGCAGCTTACCGGGACAGGGTTCCTACGAGCAGTACTTC. It specifies CASSLPGQGSYEQYF.

This chain links TRBV6-5 with TRBJ1-3, with 7 bases matching TRBD1. This CDR3 has 14 amino acids. Trimming took 6 bases from V and 2 from J; bases not matched to a gene: 4. Germline loops: CDR1 MNHEY, CDR2 SVGAGI. The CDR3 nucleotides are TGTGCCAGCAGCCGAACAGGGGCTGGAAACACCATATATTTT. As protein: CASSRTGAGNTIYF.

This clone was found once. The chain links TRBV19 to TRBJ2-3, with a weak D call TRBD2 (6 bases). The V end lost 4 bases, the J end lost 0 bases, and 8 bases lay between the germline ends. Germline CDR1 and CDR2: LNHDA and SQIVND (reference sequence). This CDR3 region has 14 residues. This CDR3 is CASSSGVSTDTQYF. The DNA of the CDR3 is TGTGCCAGTAGTAGCGGGGTTAGCACAGATACGCAGTATTTT.

This clone was picked up one time. The V and J genes are TRBV10-3 and TRBJ1-2, with TRBD1 identical over 11 bases. The V segment lost 4 bases and the J segment 7 bases; nucleotides outside the gene matches: 14. In germline, CDR1 is ENHRY, CDR2 SYGVKD. The CDR3 spans 17 residues. The CDR3 DNA is TGTGCCATCAGTGGACGGGACAGGGGGTTAAGTATTCCTGGCTACACCTTC. It yields the protein CAISGRDRGLSIPGYTF.

The genes are TRBV27 and TRBJ2-6; D call uncertain. CDR1 and CDR2 from the germline V gene are MNHEY and SMNVEV (reference sequence). This CDR3 is built from 15 residues. Deletions cut 6 bases from V and 1 base from J, with 10 bases between. CDR3: CASRMDRSGANVLTF. The CDR3 DNA reads TGTGCCAGCAGAATGGACCGTTCTGGGGCCAACGTCCTGACTTTC.

This chain uses TRBV18 with TRBJ1-1; 7 nucleotides agree with TRBD1. This CDR3 region has 13 residues. The V gene's germline CDR1 is KGHSH and CDR2 LQKENI. After removal of 6 bases from V and 11 bases from J, the junction contained 12 bases not matched to a gene. The CDR3 sequence: CASSNERGRRAFF. The CDR3 nucleotides read TGTGCCAGCTCCAACGAAAGGGGGCGTAGGGCTTTCTTT.

This clone has only a few counts. The CDR3 nucleotides are TGTGCCAGTAGTCCCCGGACACTCTACGAGCAGTACTTC. Its protein is CASSPRTLYEQYF. The V call is TRBV19, the J call TRBJ2-7; TRBD1 might be the D (5 bases). The germline gives CDR1 LNHDA, CDR2 SQIVND (reference sequence). V was shortened by 5 bases and J by 3 bases, with 11 bases between the two germline ends. The CDR3 extends over 13 amino acids.

The chain employs TRBV9 and TRBJ1-4, with TRBD1 matching over 8 bases. The CDR3 runs 16 residues. The V and J ends lost 0 bases and 7 bases, in that order; junction bases with no gene match: 8. Looked up from germline, CDR1 is SGDLS and CDR2 is YYNGEE. CDR3 nucleotide sequence: TGTGCCAGCAGCGTAGATCAAGGGACAGGCGGTGAAAAACTGTTTTTT. It codes for CASSVDQGTGGEKLFF. Full variable domain (outside the CDR3, taken from reference TRBV9 and TRBJ1-4): DSGVTQTPKHLITATGQRVTLRCSPRSGDLSVYWYQQSLDQGLQFLIQYYNGEERAKGNILERFSAQQFPDLHSELNLSSLELGDSALYFCASSVDQGTGGEKLFFGSGTQLSVL.

The V call is TRBV13, the J call TRBJ1-1; the match to TRBD1 covers 10 bases. The CDR3 totals 18 residues. CDR1 is PRHDT, CDR2 FYEKMQ, per germline (reference sequence). The ends lost 2 bases at V and 6 bases at J; junction bases unmatched: 15. CDR3 coding DNA: TGTGCCAGCAGCTTACTCCGGACAGGGGGGCGGTTCGGCTCTGAAGCTTTCTTT. Protein sequence: CASSLLRTGGRFGSEAFF.

The chain links TRBV6-5 to TRBJ2-7, with D possibly TRBD1 on 6 matching bases. Germline loops: CDR1 MNHEY, CDR2 SVGAGI. The V end was cut by 5 bases, the J end by 2 bases, with 16 bases between. The CDR3 contains 15 residues. The CDR3 DNA reads as TGTGCCAGCAGTCGGAACAGACAGGTCCCCTACGAGCAGTACTTC. It specifies CASSRNRQVPYEQYF.

J is TRBJ1-2 and V is TRBV5-4, with D hard to call. The CDR3 is made up of 16 amino acids. V dropped 2 bases and J dropped 2 bases, with 16 bases sitting between them. Germline lookup yields CDR1 SGHNT and CDR2 YYREEE (reference sequence). The CDR3: CASSFPLRGVNYGYTF. The CDR3 bases are TGTGCCAGCAGCTTTCCTCTACGAGGAGTAAACTATGGCTACACCTTC.

The rearrangement uses TRBV29-1 and TRBJ1-1; D unclear. The V end lost 4 bases, the J end lost 1 base, and 16 bases lay between the germline ends. Germline CDR1 and CDR2: SQVTM and ANQGSEA. The CDR3 covers 15 residues. The CDR3 DNA reads as TGCAGCGTTGGGCTGTCCCCGGGTTGGAACACTGAAGCTTTCTTT. Its translation: CSVGLSPGWNTEAFF. The complete variable domain, with remaining parts taken from reference TRBV29-1 and TRBJ1-1, reads SAVISQKPSRDICQRGTSLTIQCQVDSQVTMMFWYRQQPGQSLTLIATANQGSEATYESGFVIDKFPISRPNLTFSTLTVSNMSPEDSSIYLCSVGLSPGWNTEAFFGQGTRLTVV.

J is TRBJ2-7 and V is TRBV29-1, with unresolved D. CDR3 length: 12 residues. V shed 1 base and J shed 5 bases, with 9 bases lying between them. CDR1 and CDR2 from the germline V gene are SQVTM and ANQGSEA. The CDR3 loop reads CSVEASWNEQYF. CDR3 coding DNA: TGCAGCGTTGAAGCCAGTTGGAACGAGCAGTACTTC.

This clone has only a few counts. The chain employs TRBV6-5 and TRBJ1-1; D call uncertain. The CDR3 consists of 13 residues. V was cut by 0 bases and J by 1 base, with 3 bases left in between. Per germline, CDR1 MNHEY and CDR2 SVGAGI. The CDR3 loop is CASSYSANTEAFF. CDR3 in DNA: TGTGCCAGCAGTTACTCGGCGAACACTGAAGCTTTCTTT.

The chain recombines TRBV19 with TRBJ2-1; 10 positions agree with TRBD1. V shed 10 bases and J 6 bases; nucleotides not matched to a gene: 12. CDR3 length equals 15 residues. Germline V gives CDR1 LNHDA, CDR2 SQIVND (reference sequence). As DNA, the CDR3 is TGTGCCACCGCCCCCGGGGACAGGGGTTTCAATGAGCAGTTCTTC. It yields the protein CATAPGDRGFNEQFF. The complete variable domain, with remaining parts taken from reference TRBV19 and TRBJ2-1, reads DGGITQSPKYLFRKEGQNVTLSCEQNLNHDAMYWYRQDPGQGLRLIYYSQIVNDFQKGDIAEGYSVSREKKESFPLTVTSAQKNPTAFYLCATAPGDRGFNEQFFGPGTRLTVL.

The CDR3 bases are TGTGCCAGCAGCGTTACTGGACAGACGAACACTGAAGCTTTCTTT. Protein: CASSVTGQTNTEAFF. This rearrangement joins TRBV5-4 to TRBJ1-1; TRBD1 might be the D (6 bases). Germline assignment: CDR1 SGHNT and CDR2 YYREEE (reference sequence). Trimming pared 4 bases from V and 1 base from J, leaving 14 bases between. The CDR3 extends over 15 amino acids.

The chain uses TRBV27 and TRBJ2-3, with D uncertain. Per germline, CDR1 MNHEY and CDR2 SMNVEV (reference sequence). The CDR3 has 17 amino acids. V was shortened by 2 bases and J by 2 bases, with 17 bases between the two germline ends. CDR3 nucleotide sequence: TGTGCCAGCAGTTTAATACTTTCGGGCAGATACACAGATACGCAGTATTTT. It encodes CASSLILSGRYTDTQYF.

This rearrangement joins TRBV27 to TRBJ1-3, with TRBD1 matching over 9 bases. V dropped 6 bases and J dropped 1; count of bases not matched to a gene: 10. The germline CDR1 and CDR2 sequences are MNHEY and SMNVEV (reference sequence). There are 17 residues in the CDR3. The CDR3 bases are TGTGCCAGCAGACGGAGGACAGGGGCACAGTCTGGAAACACCATATATTTT. It specifies CASRRRTGAQSGNTIYF.

The CDR3 sequence: CASSGGHTIYEQYF. DNA of the CDR3: TGTGCCAGCAGCGGGGGACACACAATCTACGAGCAGTACTTC. The genes are TRBV5-6 and TRBJ2-7, with D possibly being TRBD1 (6 bases). The CDR3 is made up of 14 amino acids. Germline-derived CDR1 and CDR2 are SGHDT and YYEEEE. The ends were cut back, 4 bases at V and 3 bases at J, with 14 bases in the middle.

The chain's CDR3 is CASSSGLAGVLQAGELFF. In DNA form, the CDR3 reads TGTGCCAGCAGTTCTGGACTAGCGGGAGTTCTCCAGGCCGGGGAGCTGTTTTTT. The rearrangement uses TRBV5-4 and TRBJ2-2; 13 positions agree with TRBD2. V trimming: 5 bases; J trimming: 6 bases; junction bases outside the gene matches: 13. The germline V gene has CDR1 SGHNT and CDR2 YYREEE (reference sequence). This CDR3 region has 18 residues.

The chain is built from TRBV5-4 and TRBJ1-1; TRBD1 agrees at 11 bases. The ends lost 7 bases at V and 0 bases at J; junction bases unmatched: 8. CDR3 size: 16 residues. Germline lookup yields CDR1 SGHNT and CDR2 YYREEE (reference sequence). Here the CDR3 reads CASGTGGGTMNTEAFF. CDR3 sequence (DNA): TGTGCCAGCGGGACAGGGGGTGGGACGATGAACACTGAAGCTTTCTTT.

In the case of this clone: One end of the junction fails to match germline, which may point to a read error. V usage is TRBV27 and J usage is TRBJ2-7; TRBD2 aligns across 14 bases. There are 17 residues in the CDR3. Germline CDR1 reads MNHEY; CDR2 reads SMNVEV (reference sequence). The DNA of the CDR3 is TGTGCCAGCAGTCTATCCGGGACTAGCGGGAGAGTCTACGAGCAGTACTTC. It specifies CASSLSGTSGRVYEQYF.